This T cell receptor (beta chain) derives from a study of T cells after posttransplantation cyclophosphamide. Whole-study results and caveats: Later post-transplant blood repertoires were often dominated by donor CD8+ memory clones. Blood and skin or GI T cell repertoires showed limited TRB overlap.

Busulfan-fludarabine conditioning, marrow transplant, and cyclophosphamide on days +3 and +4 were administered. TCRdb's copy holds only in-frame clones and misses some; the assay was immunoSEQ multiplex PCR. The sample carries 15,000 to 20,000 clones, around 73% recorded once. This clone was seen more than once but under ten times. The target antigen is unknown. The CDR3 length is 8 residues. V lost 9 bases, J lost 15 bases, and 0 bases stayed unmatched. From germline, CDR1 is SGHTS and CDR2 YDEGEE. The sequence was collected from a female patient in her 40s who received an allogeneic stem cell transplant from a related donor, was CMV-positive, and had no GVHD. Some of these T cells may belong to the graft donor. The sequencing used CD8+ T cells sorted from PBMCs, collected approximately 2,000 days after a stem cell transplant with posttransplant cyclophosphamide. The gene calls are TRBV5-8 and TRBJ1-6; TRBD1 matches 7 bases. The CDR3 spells CATGGLHF. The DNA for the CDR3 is TGTGCCACAGGGGGCCTCCACTTT.